A selection of T cell receptor beta chains follows, all from one sample in a study of control samples from healthy donors and cancer patients. The table came from immunoSEQ multiplex PCR; TCRdb's copy has only in-frame clones and leaves some out. The profile shows under 200,000 clones, about 94% of them singletons. Sequenced sample: blood. The receptor set was obtained from a woman aged 40 to 50 in good health. Each CDR3 is given with its conserved first and last residue. The order of the fields is CDR3 DNA, CDR3 protein, D gene, clone size, V gene, J gene. The D gene is left open where the match is weak. Expanded clones get a size class; other rows say once, few or many, or leave the size out.

CDR3nt: TGTGCCAGCAGCCTGGACTACTACAATGAGCAGTTCTTC; CDR3aa: CASSLDYYNEQFF; d_gene: .; abundance: .; v_gene: TRBV5-4; j_gene: TRBJ2-1
CDR3nt: TGTGCCAGCAGCCAAGATCTTAGCGGCCGGGTTATGGCCCAGTACTTC; CDR3aa: CASSQDLSGRVMAQYF; d_gene: .; abundance: .; v_gene: TRBV3-1/TRBV3-2; j_gene: TRBJ2-5
CDR3nt: TGTGCCAGCAGCCCGGCTAGGGGCGGTATGAACACTGAAGCTTTCTTT; CDR3aa: CASSPARGGMNTEAFF; d_gene: .; abundance: .; v_gene: TRBV7-6; j_gene: TRBJ1-1
CDR3nt: TGTGCCAGTAGTATGGGGGGAACGAACACTGAAGCTTTCTTT; CDR3aa: CASSMGGTNTEAFF; d_gene: .; abundance: .; v_gene: TRBV19; j_gene: TRBJ1-1
CDR3nt: TGTGCCAGCAGTTTGGTCGACCATCGGGCTTTCTTT; CDR3aa: CASSLVDHRAFF; d_gene: .; abundance: .; v_gene: TRBV12-3/TRBV12-4; j_gene: TRBJ1-1
CDR3nt: TGTGCCAGCAGCTACACAGGGGCAGACACTGAAGCTTTCTTT; CDR3aa: CASSYTGADTEAFF; d_gene: TRBD1; abundance: .; v_gene: TRBV7-2; j_gene: TRBJ1-1
CDR3nt: TGTGCCAGCAGCTTATATCTAGCGGAAAGCTCCTACGAGCAGTACTTC; CDR3aa: CASSLYLAESSYEQYF; d_gene: TRBD2; abundance: .; v_gene: TRBV7-2; j_gene: TRBJ2-7
CDR3nt: TGTGCCTGGAGTGTCGGGAACGTGGGCTCCTACGAGCAGTACTTC; CDR3aa: CAWSVGNVGSYEQYF; d_gene: .; abundance: .; v_gene: TRBV30; j_gene: TRBJ2-7
CDR3nt: TGTGCCAGTAGAGGGACAGGGAGCAATCAGCCCCAGCATTTT; CDR3aa: CASRGTGSNQPQHF; d_gene: TRBD1; abundance: once; v_gene: TRBV19; j_gene: TRBJ1-5
CDR3nt: TGTGCCAGCAGCACCCTCGGGGACAGCGACTACGAGCAGTACTTC; CDR3aa: CASSTLGDSDYEQYF; d_gene: TRBD1; abundance: .; v_gene: TRBV9; j_gene: TRBJ2-7
CDR3nt: TGTGCCAGCTCACCACCCGGTTATCGCGGGACGGTGACCTACGAGCAGTACTTC; CDR3aa: CASSPPGYRGTVTYEQYF; d_gene: .; abundance: few; v_gene: TRBV18; j_gene: TRBJ2-7
CDR3nt: TGTGCCAGCTCACCAGTTTTTCAGGGACAGGGAAGTTTTGGTGCTTTCTTT; CDR3aa: CASSPVFQGQGSFGAFF; d_gene: TRBD1; abundance: .; v_gene: TRBV18; j_gene: TRBJ1-1
CDR3nt: TGTGCCAGCAGCCGGATAGCGGGCCGCACAGATACGCAGTATTTT; CDR3aa: CASSRIAGRTDTQYF; d_gene: TRBD2; abundance: .; v_gene: TRBV7-3; j_gene: TRBJ2-3
CDR3nt: TGTGCCAGCAGCGTTGGGACGGAGGGCTACGAGCAGTACTTC; CDR3aa: CASSVGTEGYEQYF; d_gene: .; abundance: once; v_gene: TRBV9; j_gene: TRBJ2-7
CDR3nt: TGCGCCAGCAGCTTGGTTGGCGGGAGGGCGGGGTCCTACGAGCAGTACTTC; CDR3aa: CASSLVGGRAGSYEQYF; d_gene: TRBD2; abundance: once; v_gene: TRBV5-1; j_gene: TRBJ2-7
CDR3nt: TGTGCCAGTAGTATGGACCCCAGGGACTATGGCTACACCTTC; CDR3aa: CASSMDPRDYGYTF; d_gene: .; abundance: .; v_gene: TRBV19; j_gene: TRBJ1-2
CDR3nt: TGTGCCAGCTCACCACGGACGTCTCTCACAGATACGCAGTATTTT; CDR3aa: CASSPRTSLTDTQYF; d_gene: .; abundance: .; v_gene: TRBV18; j_gene: TRBJ2-3
CDR3nt: TGTGCCAGCAGTGAAAGAAGGGGGAACACTGAAGCTTTCTTT; CDR3aa: CASSERRGNTEAFF; d_gene: .; abundance: once; v_gene: TRBV2; j_gene: TRBJ1-1
CDR3nt: TGCGCCAGCAGCCCTGAGTACACGGGACTAGCGGGGGGCCTCTACAATGAGCAGTTCTTC; CDR3aa: CASSPEYTGLAGGLYNEQFF; d_gene: TRBD2; abundance: once; v_gene: TRBV5-1; j_gene: TRBJ2-1
CDR3nt: TGCGCCAGCAGCCAGGGCCCGGGACAGGTCTACGAGCAGTACTTC; CDR3aa: CASSQGPGQVYEQYF; d_gene: TRBD1; abundance: .; v_gene: TRBV4-3; j_gene: TRBJ2-7
CDR3nt: TGCGCCAGCAGCTTGGATGGAGATAGCAATCAGCCCCAGCATTTT; CDR3aa: CASSLDGDSNQPQHF; d_gene: .; abundance: .; v_gene: TRBV5-1; j_gene: TRBJ1-5
CDR3nt: TGTGCCAGCAGCGCCAGGGGTCATGAAGCTTTCTTT; CDR3aa: CASSARGHEAFF; d_gene: .; abundance: .; v_gene: TRBV13; j_gene: TRBJ1-1
CDR3nt: TGCGCCAGCAGCTTGAACTACCAAGAGACCCAGTACTTC; CDR3aa: CASSLNYQETQYF; d_gene: .; abundance: .; v_gene: TRBV5-1; j_gene: TRBJ2-5
CDR3nt: TGTGCCAGCAGCTTAGCGGGAGTCTACGAGCAGTACTTC; CDR3aa: CASSLAGVYEQYF; d_gene: .; abundance: .; v_gene: TRBV7-9; j_gene: TRBJ2-7
CDR3nt: TGTGCCAGCAGCCCCCAGTCTAGCGGGAGTTACAATGAGCAGTTCTTC; CDR3aa: CASSPQSSGSYNEQFF; d_gene: TRBD2; abundance: .; v_gene: TRBV7-2; j_gene: TRBJ2-1
CDR3nt: TGCAGTGCTGGCCGGGCCTCTCGGGCTTTCTTT; CDR3aa: CSAGRASRAFF; d_gene: .; abundance: .; v_gene: TRBV20-1; j_gene: TRBJ1-1
CDR3nt: TGTGCCAGCAGTTTAATGGACAAATACACCTTC; CDR3aa: CASSLMDKYTF; d_gene: .; abundance: .; v_gene: TRBV12-3/TRBV12-4; j_gene: TRBJ1-2
CDR3nt: TGTGCCAGCAGCGTAGCTCCGGGCGGGAGGGCCCATGAGCAGTTCTTC; CDR3aa: CASSVAPGGRAHEQFF; d_gene: TRBD2; abundance: .; v_gene: TRBV9; j_gene: TRBJ2-1
CDR3nt: TGTGCCGGACGTGGGGGGGGGAGGGGCGGGGAGCTGTTTTTT; CDR3aa: CAGRGGGRGGELFF; d_gene: TRBD2; abundance: .; v_gene: TRBV30; j_gene: TRBJ2-2
CDR3nt: TGTGCCAGCAGCTGGGGAAGAACAGGGGTGAACACTGAAGCTTTCTTT; CDR3aa: CASSWGRTGVNTEAFF; d_gene: TRBD1; abundance: .; v_gene: TRBV5-8; j_gene: TRBJ1-1
CDR3nt: TGTGCCAGCAGCCAAGAAACTTCGAGCAATCAGCCCCAGCATTTT; CDR3aa: CASSQETSSNQPQHF; d_gene: .; abundance: once; v_gene: TRBV4-2; j_gene: TRBJ1-5
CDR3nt: TGTGCCAGCAGCTTTGGACAGGTTAGTCAGCCCCAGCATTTT; CDR3aa: CASSFGQVSQPQHF; d_gene: TRBD1; abundance: .; v_gene: TRBV5-6; j_gene: TRBJ1-5
CDR3nt: TGTGCCAGCAGGCCTGACAGGGCTGGAGGCTACACCTTC; CDR3aa: CASRPDRAGGYTF; d_gene: TRBD1; abundance: .; v_gene: TRBV6-5; j_gene: TRBJ1-2
CDR3nt: TGTGCCAGCAGGCTAGTCACTTACGAGCAGTACTTC; CDR3aa: CASRLVTYEQYF; d_gene: .; abundance: .; v_gene: TRBV7-2; j_gene: TRBJ2-7
CDR3nt: TGTGCCACCCAAGCCGGGCTACACACCGGGGAGCTGTTTTTT; CDR3aa: CATQAGLHTGELFF; d_gene: .; abundance: .; v_gene: TRBV10-3; j_gene: TRBJ2-2
CDR3nt: TGTGCCAGCGGGCTCCGGGGGCCTAATGAAAAACTGTTTTTT; CDR3aa: CASGLRGPNEKLFF; d_gene: .; abundance: .; v_gene: TRBV27; j_gene: TRBJ1-4
CDR3nt: TGCGCCAGCAGCCGTACAGGGGACCGTCAAGAGACCCAGTACTTC; CDR3aa: CASSRTGDRQETQYF; d_gene: TRBD1; abundance: .; v_gene: TRBV5-1; j_gene: TRBJ2-5
CDR3nt: TGTGCCAGCAGTTACTGGGAGAACTACAATAAGCAGTTCTTC; CDR3aa: CASSYWENYNKQFF; d_gene: .; abundance: .; v_gene: TRBV6-5; j_gene: TRBJ2-1
CDR3nt: TGTGCCAGCAGTTACTCAAAAAACGGGGGCTACACCTTC; CDR3aa: CASSYSKNGGYTF; d_gene: .; abundance: .; v_gene: TRBV6-5; j_gene: TRBJ1-2
CDR3nt: TGTGCCAGCGGGACGGGGCAAGAGACCCAGTACTTC; CDR3aa: CASGTGQETQYF; d_gene: .; abundance: .; v_gene: TRBV12-3/TRBV12-4; j_gene: TRBJ2-5
CDR3nt: TGTGCCAGCAGCTTTCCGGGGACTGAAGCTTTCTTT; CDR3aa: CASSFPGTEAFF; d_gene: .; abundance: .; v_gene: TRBV5-6; j_gene: TRBJ1-1
CDR3nt: TGTGCCAGCAGCGTCAGGGGGCTGACTGAAGCTTTCTTT; CDR3aa: CASSVRGLTEAFF; d_gene: TRBD1; abundance: .; v_gene: TRBV27; j_gene: TRBJ1-1
CDR3nt: TGCGCCAGCAGCTTGGCCGGGGTTCCCTATTCACCCCTCCACTTT; CDR3aa: CASSLAGVPYSPLHF; d_gene: .; abundance: .; v_gene: TRBV5-1; j_gene: TRBJ1-6
CDR3nt: TGTGCCAGCAGCCGTTGGACGGACTATGGCTACACCTTC; CDR3aa: CASSRWTDYGYTF; d_gene: .; abundance: .; v_gene: TRBV11-2; j_gene: TRBJ1-2
CDR3nt: TGTGCCAGCAGTGAAGCACTCTTTAGCAATCAGCCCCAGCATTTT; CDR3aa: CASSEALFSNQPQHF; d_gene: .; abundance: .; v_gene: TRBV2; j_gene: TRBJ1-5
CDR3nt: TGTGCCAGCAGTTACCGACAGGGAAACACTGAAGCTTTCTTT; CDR3aa: CASSYRQGNTEAFF; d_gene: TRBD1; abundance: .; v_gene: TRBV6-5; j_gene: TRBJ1-1
CDR3nt: TGTGCCAGCAGCTCCTCCGCCGGGACAGCCTACAATGAGCAGTTCTTC; CDR3aa: CASSSSAGTAYNEQFF; d_gene: TRBD1; abundance: .; v_gene: TRBV7-3; j_gene: TRBJ2-1
CDR3nt: TGTGCCAGCAGCTACCGGGACTCACATTTTTTCCCGCAAGAGACCCAGTACTTC; CDR3aa: CASSYRDSHFFPQETQYF; d_gene: .; abundance: .; v_gene: TRBV7-9; j_gene: TRBJ2-5
CDR3nt: TGTGCCAGCAGCTTCCCGGGGGGCGCGGGTGAAACCGGGGAGCTGTTTTTT; CDR3aa: CASSFPGGAGETGELFF; d_gene: .; abundance: .; v_gene: TRBV5-6; j_gene: TRBJ2-2
CDR3nt: TGCGCCAGCAGCCAAGCTTACGAGACAGGGCCTGGTTCACCCCTCCACTTT; CDR3aa: CASSQAYETGPGSPLHF; d_gene: TRBD1; abundance: .; v_gene: TRBV4-3; j_gene: TRBJ1-6
CDR3nt: TGTGCCAGCAGCCATCGGGGACAGGGGGCGGACACCGGGGAGCTGTTTTTT; CDR3aa: CASSHRGQGADTGELFF; d_gene: TRBD1; abundance: .; v_gene: TRBV7-9; j_gene: TRBJ2-2
CDR3nt: TGTGCCAGCAGCTCGTTTCAAAGCGGGTCACCCCTCCACTTT; CDR3aa: CASSSFQSGSPLHF; d_gene: .; abundance: .; v_gene: TRBV7-2; j_gene: TRBJ1-6
CDR3nt: TGTGCCAGCAGGACGGCCGGTTCACCCCTCCACTTT; CDR3aa: CASRTAGSPLHF; d_gene: .; abundance: .; v_gene: TRBV6-5; j_gene: TRBJ1-6